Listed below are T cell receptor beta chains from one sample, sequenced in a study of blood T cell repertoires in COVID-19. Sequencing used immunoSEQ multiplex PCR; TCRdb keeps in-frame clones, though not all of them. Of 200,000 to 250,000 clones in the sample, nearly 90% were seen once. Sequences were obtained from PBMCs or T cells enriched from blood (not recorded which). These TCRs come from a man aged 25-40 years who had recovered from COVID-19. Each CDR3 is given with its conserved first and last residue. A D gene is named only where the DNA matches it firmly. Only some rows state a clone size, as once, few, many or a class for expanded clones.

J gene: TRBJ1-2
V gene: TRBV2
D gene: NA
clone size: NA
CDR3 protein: CASSAVQDAVYYGYTF
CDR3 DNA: TGTGCCAGCAGTGCGGTACAGGACGCAGTTTACTATGGCTACACCTTC

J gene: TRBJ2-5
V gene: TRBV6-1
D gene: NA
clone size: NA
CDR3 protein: CASSEAGRGAQETQYF
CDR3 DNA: TGTGCCAGCAGTGAAGCGGGCAGGGGGGCTCAAGAGACCCAGTACTTC

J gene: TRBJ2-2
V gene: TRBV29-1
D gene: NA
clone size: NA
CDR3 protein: CSVALSGTGELFF
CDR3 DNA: TGCAGCGTTGCTCTATCGGGGACCGGGGAGCTGTTTTTT

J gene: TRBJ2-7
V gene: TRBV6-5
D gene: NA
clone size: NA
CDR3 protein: CASSYNSRQALYEQYF
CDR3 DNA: TGTGCCAGCAGTTACAATTCGCGCCAGGCTTTATACGAGCAGTACTTC

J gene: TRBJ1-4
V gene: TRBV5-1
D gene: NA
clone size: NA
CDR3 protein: CASSAPDGGGNEKLFF
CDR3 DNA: TGCGCCAGCAGCGCCCCGGACGGGGGAGGGAATGAAAAACTGTTTTTT

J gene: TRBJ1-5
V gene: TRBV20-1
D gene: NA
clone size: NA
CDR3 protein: CSASGGVQPQHF
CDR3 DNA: TGCAGTGCTAGTGGAGGAGTTCAGCCCCAGCATTTT

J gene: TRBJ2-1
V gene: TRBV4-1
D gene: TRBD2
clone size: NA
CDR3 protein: CASSFGLAGGPGNEQFF
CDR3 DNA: TGCGCCAGCAGCTTCGGACTAGCGGGAGGGCCGGGTAATGAGCAGTTCTTC

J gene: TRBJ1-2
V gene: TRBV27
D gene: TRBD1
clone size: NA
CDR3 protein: CASSSAGTAAVGYTF
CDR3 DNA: TGTGCCAGCAGTTCAGCCGGGACAGCCGCCGTTGGCTACACCTTC

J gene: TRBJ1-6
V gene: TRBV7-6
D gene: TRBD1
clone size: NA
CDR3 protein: CASSEGIRGTGKGGSPLHF
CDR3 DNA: TGTGCCAGCAGCGAAGGGATTCGAGGGACAGGAAAGGGTGGTTCACCCCTCCACTTT

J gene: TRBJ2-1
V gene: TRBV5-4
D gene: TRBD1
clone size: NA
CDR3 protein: CASSLPGQGAKNWIF
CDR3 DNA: TGTGCCAGCAGCCTCCCGGGACAGGGGGCAAAAAACTGGATCTTC

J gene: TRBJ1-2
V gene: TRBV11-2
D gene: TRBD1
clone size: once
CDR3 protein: CASSLATGVGYTF
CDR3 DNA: TGTGCCAGCAGCTTAGCTACAGGGGTCGGCTACACCTTC

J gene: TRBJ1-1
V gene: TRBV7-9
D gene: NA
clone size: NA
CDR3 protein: CASSLRGGLAEAFF
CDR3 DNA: TGTGCCAGCAGCTTAAGGGGGGGCTTGGCTGAAGCTTTCTTT

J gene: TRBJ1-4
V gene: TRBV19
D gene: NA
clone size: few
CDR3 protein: CASSTFGRGIGEKLFF
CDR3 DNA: TGTGCCAGTAGTACGTTCGGTCGGGGGATCGGTGAAAAACTGTTTTTT

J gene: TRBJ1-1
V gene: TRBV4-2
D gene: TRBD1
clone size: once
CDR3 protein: CASISQGGTGGMNTEAFF
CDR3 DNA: TGTGCCAGCATCTCTCAGGGTGGGACAGGGGGGATGAACACTGAAGCTTTCTTT

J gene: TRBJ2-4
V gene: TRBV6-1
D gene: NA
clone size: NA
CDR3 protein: CASSDYRSGTNIQYF
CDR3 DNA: TGTGCCAGCAGTGATTACCGCAGTGGGACTAACATTCAGTACTTC

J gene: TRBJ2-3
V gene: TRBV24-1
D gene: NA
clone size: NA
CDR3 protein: CATSRRAGFTDTQYF
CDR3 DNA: TGTGCCACCAGTAGAAGGGCGGGATTCACAGATACGCAGTATTTT

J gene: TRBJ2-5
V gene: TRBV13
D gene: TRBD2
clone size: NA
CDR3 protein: CASSLGLSGKTQYF
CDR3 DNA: TGTGCCAGCAGCTTAGGTCTTAGCGGGAAGACCCAGTACTTC

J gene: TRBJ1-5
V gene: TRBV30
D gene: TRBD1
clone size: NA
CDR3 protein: CAWEQTGLGNQPQHF
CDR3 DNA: TGTGCCTGGGAACAGACAGGGTTGGGCAATCAGCCCCAGCATTTT

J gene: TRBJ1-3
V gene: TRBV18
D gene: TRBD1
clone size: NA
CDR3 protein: CASSPLSGGSDTIYF
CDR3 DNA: TGTGCCAGCTCACCCCTCTCAGGGGGCTCGGACACCATATATTTT

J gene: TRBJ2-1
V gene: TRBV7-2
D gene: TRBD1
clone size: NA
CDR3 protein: CASSSGQVNEQFF
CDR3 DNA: TGTGCCAGCAGCTCCGGACAGGTCAATGAGCAGTTCTTC

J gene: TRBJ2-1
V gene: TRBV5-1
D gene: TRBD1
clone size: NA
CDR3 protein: CASSNRTGDEFF
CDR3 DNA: TGCGCCAGCAGCAACAGGACAGGGGATGAGTTCTTC

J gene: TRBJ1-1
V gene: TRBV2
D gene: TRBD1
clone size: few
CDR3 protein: CASRQGLNTEAFF
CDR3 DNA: TGTGCCAGCCGACAGGGGTTGAACACTGAAGCTTTCTTT

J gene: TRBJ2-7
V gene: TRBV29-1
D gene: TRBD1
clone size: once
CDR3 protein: CSVGTGAPNEQYF
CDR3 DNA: TGCAGCGTTGGGACAGGGGCTCCCAACGAGCAGTACTTC

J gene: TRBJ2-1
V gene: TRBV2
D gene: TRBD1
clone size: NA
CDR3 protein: CASKKTGLFHNEQFF
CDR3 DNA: TGTGCCAGCAAAAAGACAGGGCTCTTCCACAATGAGCAGTTCTTC

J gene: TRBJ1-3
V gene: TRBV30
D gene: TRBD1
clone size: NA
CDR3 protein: CAWDRGSGNTIYF
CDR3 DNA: TGTGCCTGGGACAGGGGTTCTGGAAACACCATATATTTT

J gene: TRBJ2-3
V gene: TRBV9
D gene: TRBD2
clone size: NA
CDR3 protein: CASSVGSAGTDTQYF
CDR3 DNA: TGTGCCAGCAGCGTAGGATCAGCGGGGACAGATACGCAGTATTTT

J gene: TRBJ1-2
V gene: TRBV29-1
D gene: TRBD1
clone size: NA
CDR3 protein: CSVETGYGYTF
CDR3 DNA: TGCAGCGTAGAGACAGGGTATGGCTACACCTTC

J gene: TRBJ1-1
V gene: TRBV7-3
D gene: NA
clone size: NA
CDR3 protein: CASSYILTEAFF
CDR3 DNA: TGTGCCAGCAGTTACATCCTCACTGAAGCTTTCTTT

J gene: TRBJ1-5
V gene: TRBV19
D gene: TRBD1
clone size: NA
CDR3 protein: CATYQGQSGGQPQHF
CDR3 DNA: TGTGCCACCTACCAGGGACAGTCAGGGGGTCAGCCCCAGCATTTT

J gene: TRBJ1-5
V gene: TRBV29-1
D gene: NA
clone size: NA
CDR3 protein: CSVVQGNQPQHF
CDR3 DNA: TGCAGCGTTGTCCAGGGGAATCAGCCCCAGCATTTT

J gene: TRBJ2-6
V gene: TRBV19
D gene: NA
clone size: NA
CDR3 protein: CASSLLETGANVLTF
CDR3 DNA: TGTGCCAGTAGTCTCCTAGAAACTGGGGCCAACGTCCTGACTTTC

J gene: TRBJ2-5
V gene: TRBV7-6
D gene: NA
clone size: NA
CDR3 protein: CASSRDIQETQYF
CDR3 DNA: TGTGCCAGCAGCCGGGACATCCAAGAGACCCAGTACTTC

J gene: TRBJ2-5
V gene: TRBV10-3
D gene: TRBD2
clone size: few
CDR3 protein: CAISEPGLAGGGTQYF
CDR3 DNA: TGTGCCATCAGTGAGCCCGGACTAGCGGGAGGCGGGACCCAGTACTTC

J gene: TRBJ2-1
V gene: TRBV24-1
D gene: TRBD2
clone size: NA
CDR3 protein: CATSDTGTSVNEQFF
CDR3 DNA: TGTGCCACCAGTGACACCGGGACTAGCGTCAATGAGCAGTTCTTC

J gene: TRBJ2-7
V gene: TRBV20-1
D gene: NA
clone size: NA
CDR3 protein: CSASNQGSYEQYF
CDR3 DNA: TGCAGTGCTAGTAATCAGGGGAGTTACGAGCAGTACTTC

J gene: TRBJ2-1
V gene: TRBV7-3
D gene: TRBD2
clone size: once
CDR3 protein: CASSSTLAGTRNEQFF
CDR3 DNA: TGTGCCAGCAGCTCGACACTAGCGGGTACCAGGAATGAGCAGTTCTTC

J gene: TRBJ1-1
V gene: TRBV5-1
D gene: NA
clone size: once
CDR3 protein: CASSVMGTNTEAFF
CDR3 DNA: TGCGCCAGCAGCGTCATGGGGACTAACACTGAAGCTTTCTTT

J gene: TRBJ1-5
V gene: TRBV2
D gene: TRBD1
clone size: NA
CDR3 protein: CASRTQGAGQPQHF
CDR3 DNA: TGTGCCAGCAGGACACAGGGGGCGGGACAGCCCCAGCATTTT

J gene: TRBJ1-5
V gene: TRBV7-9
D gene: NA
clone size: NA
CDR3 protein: CASSLSGNQPQHF
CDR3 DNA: TGTGCCAGCAGCTTATCCGGGAACCAGCCCCAGCATTTT

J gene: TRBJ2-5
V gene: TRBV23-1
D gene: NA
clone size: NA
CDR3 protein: CASKGAPDTQVRETQYF
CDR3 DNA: TGCGCCAGCAAAGGTGCCCCGGACACCCAGGTTCGAGAGACCCAGTACTTC

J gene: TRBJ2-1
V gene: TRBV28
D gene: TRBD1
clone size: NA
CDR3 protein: CASSIDRGGYNEQFF
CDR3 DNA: TGTGCCAGCAGTATAGACAGGGGTGGGTACAATGAGCAGTTCTTC

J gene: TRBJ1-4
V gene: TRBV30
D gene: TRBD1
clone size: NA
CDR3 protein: CAWSVSTGLGEKLFF
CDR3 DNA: TGTGCCTGGAGTGTCTCGACAGGGCTGGGTGAAAAACTGTTTTTT

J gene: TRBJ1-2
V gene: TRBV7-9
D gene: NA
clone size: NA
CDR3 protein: CASSFSRTANYGYTF
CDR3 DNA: TGTGCCAGCAGCTTTTCCCGGACAGCTAACTATGGCTACACCTTC